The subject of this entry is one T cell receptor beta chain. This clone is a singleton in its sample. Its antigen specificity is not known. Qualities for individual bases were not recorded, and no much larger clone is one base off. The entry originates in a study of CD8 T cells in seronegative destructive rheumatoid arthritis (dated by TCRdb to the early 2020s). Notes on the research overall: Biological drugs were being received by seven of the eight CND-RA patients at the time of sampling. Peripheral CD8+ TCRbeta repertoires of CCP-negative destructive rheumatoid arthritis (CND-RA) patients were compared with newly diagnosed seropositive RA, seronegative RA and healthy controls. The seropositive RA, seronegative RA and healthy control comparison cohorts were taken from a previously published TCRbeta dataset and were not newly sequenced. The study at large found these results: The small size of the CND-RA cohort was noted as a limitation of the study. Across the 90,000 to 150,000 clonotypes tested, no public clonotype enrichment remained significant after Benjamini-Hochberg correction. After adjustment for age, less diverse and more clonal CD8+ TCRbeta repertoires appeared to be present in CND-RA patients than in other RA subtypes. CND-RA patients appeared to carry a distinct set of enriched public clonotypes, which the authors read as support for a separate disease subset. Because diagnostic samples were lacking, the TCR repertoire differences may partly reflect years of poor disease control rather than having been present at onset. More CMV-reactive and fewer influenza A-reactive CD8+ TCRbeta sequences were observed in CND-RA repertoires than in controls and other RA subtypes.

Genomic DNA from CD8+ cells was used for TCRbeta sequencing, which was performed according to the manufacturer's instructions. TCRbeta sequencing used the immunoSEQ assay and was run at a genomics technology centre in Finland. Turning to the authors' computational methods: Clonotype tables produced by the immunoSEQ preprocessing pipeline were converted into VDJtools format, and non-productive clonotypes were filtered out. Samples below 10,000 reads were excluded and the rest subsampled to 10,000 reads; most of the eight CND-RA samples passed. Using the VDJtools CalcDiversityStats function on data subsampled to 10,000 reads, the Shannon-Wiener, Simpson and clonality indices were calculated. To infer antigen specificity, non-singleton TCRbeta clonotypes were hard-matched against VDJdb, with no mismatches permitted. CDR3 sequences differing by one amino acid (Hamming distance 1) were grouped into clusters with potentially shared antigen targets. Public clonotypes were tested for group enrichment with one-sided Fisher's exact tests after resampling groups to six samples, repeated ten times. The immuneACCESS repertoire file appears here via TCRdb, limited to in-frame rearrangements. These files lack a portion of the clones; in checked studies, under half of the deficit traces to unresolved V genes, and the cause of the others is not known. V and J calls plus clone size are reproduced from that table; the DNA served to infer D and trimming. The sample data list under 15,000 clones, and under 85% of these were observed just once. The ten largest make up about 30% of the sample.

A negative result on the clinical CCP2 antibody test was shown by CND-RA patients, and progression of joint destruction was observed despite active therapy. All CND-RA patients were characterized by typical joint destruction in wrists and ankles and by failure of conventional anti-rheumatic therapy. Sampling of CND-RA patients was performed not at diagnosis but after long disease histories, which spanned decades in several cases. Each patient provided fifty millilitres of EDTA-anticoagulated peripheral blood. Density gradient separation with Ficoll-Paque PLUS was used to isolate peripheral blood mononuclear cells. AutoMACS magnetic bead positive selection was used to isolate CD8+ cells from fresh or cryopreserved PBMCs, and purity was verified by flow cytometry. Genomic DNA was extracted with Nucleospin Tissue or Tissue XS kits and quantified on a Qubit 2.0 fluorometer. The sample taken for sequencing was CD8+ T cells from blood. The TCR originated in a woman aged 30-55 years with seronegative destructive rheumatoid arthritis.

The bases read TGTGCCAGCAGTTACAACCCAGACAATGAGCAGTTCTTC. Its protein is CASSYNPDNEQFF. The V and J segments used are TRBV6-5 and TRBJ2-1; confidence is insufficient to name the D gene. The CDR3 starts with the cysteine, ends with the phenylalanine, and has 13 residues. CDR3 DNA is the only sequence kept; it has 39 bases, read in frame from the first base. V and J are truncated by 2 bases and 5 bases respectively, leaving an intervening sequence of 7 bases. CDR1 and CDR2 are read off the germline V gene as MNHEY and SVGAGI.